These T cell receptor beta chains were read from a single sample in a study of CD8+ T cells in alopecia areata. The protocol was immunoSEQ multiplex PCR, while the TCRdb copy is restricted to in-frame clones and leaves out a portion. Counted here are more than 95,000 clones, roughly two fifths occurring once; the ten biggest clones make up 1% to 1.5%. The sequenced sample was CD4+ T cells sorted from blood. These receptors were obtained from a human donor with alopecia areata. Each CDR3 is given with its conserved first and last residue. A D gene is named only where the DNA matches it firmly. Some rows mark clone size as missing; the rest say once, few, many or name a class of expanded clone.

v_gene,d_gene,j_gene,abundance,CDR3aa,CDR3nt
TRBV5-4,-,TRBJ2-3,few,CASSLSPDHSTDTQYF,TGTGCCAGCAGCTTGTCCCCTGATCACAGCACAGATACGCAGTATTTT
TRBV6-5,-,TRBJ2-1,-,CASTGGVSYNEQFF,TGTGCCAGCACGGGCGGCGTCTCCTACAATGAGCAGTTCTTC
TRBV30,-,TRBJ1-1,-,CAWSVVLMNTEAFF,TGTGCCTGGAGTGTAGTACTCATGAACACTGAAGCTTTCTTT
TRBV28,-,TRBJ2-7,-,CASSPRGSYEQYF,TGTGCCAGCAGTCCCCGGGGGTCGTACGAGCAGTACTTC
TRBV6-5,-,TRBJ2-1,-,CASSYGQPSYNEQFF,TGTGCCAGCAGTTATGGGCAGCCGTCCTACAATGAGCAGTTCTTC
TRBV25-1,TRBD1,TRBJ2-7,-,CASRNRGEEQYF,TGTGCCAGCAGGAACAGGGGGGAAGAGCAGTACTTC
TRBV30,-,TRBJ1-2,-,CAWSVLLRGGYTF,TGTGCCTGGAGTGTACTCCTGAGAGGTGGCTACACCTTC
TRBV5-1,TRBD2,TRBJ2-1,-,CASSLSVAGPREQFF,TGCGCCAGCAGCTTGTCGGTAGCGGGGCCTAGAGAGCAGTTCTTC
TRBV6-5,-,TRBJ1-2,-,CASSWSTVANYGYTF,TGTGCCAGCAGTTGGTCCACTGTAGCTAACTATGGCTACACCTTC
TRBV30,TRBD2,TRBJ2-3,-,CAWSQLAGITDTQYF,TGTGCCTGGAGTCAATTAGCGGGGATCACAGATACGCAGTATTTT
TRBV30,-,TRBJ2-2,-,CAWSGLLRKMGPNTGELFF,TGTGCCTGGAGTGGTCTTCTGAGGAAAATGGGACCGAACACCGGGGAGCTGTTTTTT
TRBV6-5,TRBD1,TRBJ1-1,-,CASSYRGQGPEAFF,TGTGCCAGCAGTTACAGGGGACAGGGTCCTGAAGCTTTCTTT
TRBV12-5,-,TRBJ1-1,-,CASRKTANTEAFF,TGTGCTAGTAGAAAGACAGCGAACACTGAAGCTTTCTTT
TRBV7-2,-,TRBJ1-6,-,CASSLGGSPLHF,TGTGCCAGCAGCTTAGGAGGGTCACCCCTCCACTTT
TRBV29-1,-,TRBJ2-7,few,CSAGRRTSLSEQYF,TGCAGCGCTGGGCGGAGGACCAGTCTTTCCGAGCAGTACTTC
TRBV5-4,TRBD2,TRBJ2-1,few,CASSSPRTSGAEQFF,TGTGCCAGCAGCTCACCCCGGACTAGCGGGGCCGAGCAGTTCTTC
TRBV29-1,-,TRBJ1-3,-,CSVGQAGNTIYF,TGCAGCGTTGGACAGGCTGGAAACACCATATATTTT
TRBV5-6,TRBD2,TRBJ2-7,-,CASSPTSGRLVEQYF,TGTGCCAGCAGTCCGACTAGCGGGAGGTTAGTCGAGCAGTACTTC
TRBV29-1,-,TRBJ1-2,-,CSVEDDFRAGGYTF,TGCAGCGTTGAAGATGATTTTCGCGCAGGCGGCTACACCTTC
TRBV5-4,-,TRBJ1-1,-,CASSLGGGNTEAFF,TGTGCCAGCAGCTTGGGTGGTGGGAACACTGAAGCTTTCTTT
TRBV29-1,-,TRBJ2-3,-,CSVVLAGPDTQYF,TGCAGCGTTGTCCTGGCAGGGCCAGATACGCAGTATTTT
TRBV28,-,TRBJ2-7,few,CASSGSMYEQYF,TGTGCCAGCAGTGGCAGTATGTACGAGCAGTACTTC
TRBV23-1,-,TRBJ1-1,-,CASSQSMVIEAFF,TGCGCCAGCAGTCAATCTATGGTAATTGAAGCTTTCTTT
TRBV30,-,TRBJ2-1,-,CAWRVQDYQPYNEQFF,TGTGCCTGGAGGGTCCAGGACTATCAACCCTACAATGAGCAGTTCTTC
TRBV6-5,TRBD1,TRBJ1-1,-,CASSYHRGNTEAFF,TGTGCCAGCAGTTACCACAGGGGCAACACTGAAGCTTTCTTT
TRBV7-8,-,TRBJ2-5,many,CASTPVGGETQYF,TGTGCCAGCACCCCAGTAGGTGGGGAGACCCAGTACTTC
TRBV5-1,TRBD2,TRBJ2-1,-,CASSTASGAYNEQFF,TGCGCCAGCAGCACGGCTAGCGGGGCCTACAATGAGCAGTTCTTC
TRBV7-2,-,TRBJ1-5,few,CASSRNRDQPQHF,TGTGCCAGCAGCCGTAACAGAGATCAGCCCCAGCATTTT
TRBV30,-,TRBJ2-7,-,CALDPYKSRGQYF,TGTGCCTTAGATCCCTACAAAAGTCGGGGGCAGTACTTC
TRBV5-4,-,TRBJ2-7,once,CASSLPGASSYEQYF,TGTGCCAGCAGCCTCCCTGGCGCGAGCTCCTACGAGCAGTACTTC
TRBV4-3,-,TRBJ2-1,-,CASSQGSTYNEQFF,TGCGCCAGCAGCCAGGGATCCACTTACAATGAGCAGTTCTTC
TRBV30,TRBD1,TRBJ2-1,few,CAWARDRVRNEQFF,TGTGCCTGGGCCCGGGACAGGGTAAGAAATGAGCAGTTCTTC
TRBV18,-,TRBJ2-7,few,CASSPASYEQYF,TGTGCCAGCTCCCCAGCTTCCTACGAGCAGTACTTC
TRBV29-1,-,TRBJ2-1,-,CSGAGWNEQFF,TGCAGCGGAGCAGGGTGGAATGAGCAGTTCTTC
TRBV10-2,TRBD1,TRBJ1-1,-,CASSDDRGAEAFF,TGCGCCAGCAGCGACGACAGGGGCGCTGAAGCTTTCTTT
TRBV5-5,TRBD1,TRBJ2-2,few,CASSRDRGHTGELFF,TGTGCCAGCAGTCGGGACAGGGGGCACACCGGGGAGCTGTTTTTT
TRBV9,TRBD2,TRBJ2-3,few,CASSDLAGVDTQYF,TGTGCCAGCAGCGACCTAGCGGGGGTAGATACGCAGTATTTT
TRBV19,TRBD2,TRBJ2-3,-,CASSPRLAGATDTQYF,TGTGCCAGTAGCCCACGACTAGCGGGAGCTACAGATACGCAGTATTTT
TRBV19,-,TRBJ1-5,-,CASSTLFLFSNQPQHF,TGTGCCAGTAGTACGCTCTTTCTATTCTCCAATCAGCCCCAGCATTTT
TRBV6-1,TRBD1,TRBJ2-3,-,CASDPGTGYEDTQYF,TGTGCCAGCGACCCGGGGACAGGTTATGAAGATACGCAGTATTTT
TRBV28,-,TRBJ2-3,few,CASRADTQYF,TGTGCCAGCCGGGCAGATACGCAGTATTTT
TRBV5-1,TRBD1,TRBJ2-5,-,CASSVLGTEQETQYF,TGCGCCAGCAGCGTCCTTGGGACAGAACAAGAGACCCAGTACTTC
TRBV27,-,TRBJ2-7,-,CASSIRDPSRHEQYF,TGTGCCAGCAGTATTCGGGACCCAAGTCGCCACGAGCAGTACTTC
TRBV27,TRBD1,TRBJ1-5,-,CASSSQGVRTQHF,TGTGCCAGCAGTTCACAGGGGGTGAGGACCCAGCATTTT
TRBV7-9,-,TRBJ2-5,few,CASSLGLRNGETQYF,TGTGCCAGCAGCTTAGGTCTCAGGAATGGGGAGACCCAGTACTTC
TRBV2,-,TRBJ2-2,-,CASRSENTGELFF,TGTGCCAGCCGCTCAGAGAACACCGGGGAGCTGTTTTTT
TRBV5-4,TRBD1,TRBJ2-7,-,CASSLLSQGVFEQYF,TGTGCCAGCAGCTTGTTGTCGCAGGGGGTATTCGAGCAGTACTTC
TRBV19,-,TRBJ2-1,-,CASSPNREAGQFF,TGTGCCAGTAGTCCAAACAGGGAGGCCGGGCAGTTCTTC
TRBV28,-,TRBJ1-2,few,CASGFEGVGLYGYTF,TGTGCCAGCGGCTTCGAGGGGGTTGGACTCTATGGCTACACCTTC
TRBV7-2,-,TRBJ2-5,many,CASSFPQETQYF,TGTGCCAGCAGCTTCCCCCAAGAAACCCAGTACTTC
TRBV28,-,TRBJ2-3,-,CASSLTATDTQYF,TGTGCCAGCAGTTTGACAGCCACAGATACGCAGTATTTT
TRBV5-6,-,TRBJ2-4,few,CASSLKRDLGTKNIQYF,TGTGCCAGCAGCTTGAAGCGAGACCTGGGGACTAAAAACATTCAGTACTTC
TRBV27,-,TRBJ2-5,-,CASSSQSQETQYF,TGTGCCAGCAGTTCACAGTCGCAAGAGACCCAGTACTTC
TRBV28,-,TRBJ2-2,few,CASSEPPGFGELFF,TGTGCCAGCAGCGAACCCCCAGGTTTCGGGGAGCTGTTTTTT
TRBV6-5,TRBD1,TRBJ1-5,-,CASRRTGVGQPQHF,TGTGCCAGCAGACGAACAGGGGTAGGTCAGCCCCAGCATTTT